This entry features one TCR beta chain sequence. This clone has more than one count but fewer than ten. Its cognate antigen has yet to be identified. Nothing much larger sits one base from this clone, and base qualities are not available. This specimen's time point label, per the study, means: week 23, last vaccination. A 20-mer mutant IDH1 peptide at 300 micrograms in Montanide made up each vaccine dose, which was injected subcutaneously together with topical imiquimod. All donors had newly diagnosed IDH1-mutant astrocytomas of WHO grade 3 or 4 that showed loss of nuclear ATRX. The samples were drawn from NOA16, a multicentre, single-arm, open-label phase I trial in Germany that tested a mutant IDH1 peptide vaccine in humans for the first time. The DNeasy Blood and Tissue Kit was used to extract genomic DNA from EDTA blood for TCRB sequencing. The CDR3 measures 15 amino acids from cysteine to phenylalanine. The sequence is cut down to CDR3 DNA, 45 bases in frame from base 1. V was cut back by 1 base and J by 2 bases, leaving a gap of 12 bases between them. CDR1 and CDR2 (SGHVS, FNYEAQ) derive from the germline V gene.

The sample comes from a study of a mutant IDH1 vaccine in newly diagnosed glioma (dated by TCRdb to about 2021). Regarding the complete study: Across visits V03 through V10, patients got a total of eight vaccinations, given in weeks 1, 3, 5, 7, 11, 15, 19 and 23. Vaccination began 4-6 weeks after radiotherapy alone, or alongside temozolomide cycles in the chemotherapy-containing groups. Of the 32 patients who were treated, approximately 62% were male and 37.5% were female, and the mean age was around 43 years. Before enrollment, most patients had been given radiochemotherapy with temozolomide as standard therapy, while the rest had received either radiotherapy alone or temozolomide alone. Peripheral blood was drawn at six visits: V03 (baseline), V05, V07, V10, V12 and V13. For exploratory analyses, fewer than 30 treated patients had longitudinal TCRB deep sequencing done wherever samples were available.

The paper as a whole reports these results and caveats: Immune responses induced by the vaccine were seen in over 80% of patients across multiple MHC alleles. Selection of PBMC samples for TCRB deep sequencing was based on availability. Pseudoprogression appeared unrelated to alterations in the top peripheral T cell clonotypes detected by TCRB sequencing. According to the authors, sample limitations meant that analyses of patient blood samples could not be reproduced.

The method was the immunoSEQ multiplex PCR assay. Following the manufacturer's protocol, the hsTCRB Kit was used to amplify rearranged TCR beta chain sequences. TCRB libraries were sequenced on an Illumina MiSeq. In the authors' own workflow: Demultiplexing, trimming and gene mapping were performed with the kit vendor's proprietary platform. TCRdb took over this immuneACCESS table, retaining in-frame rearrangements with V and J assigned. Such tables are incomplete; in checked studies, under half of the missing clones stem from an unresolved V gene, and the remainder is unexplained. The DNA gave D and trimming, while V, J and clone size come from that table. The sample includes under 45,000 clones, with under 95% observed a single time. The ten largest make up 3% to 4% of the sample.

The material sequenced was PBMCs, taken from a glioma patient whose treatment included an IDH1 peptide vaccine. This receptor was taken from a man aged 45-65 years with glioma. The chain employs TRBV7-6 and TRBJ2-7, with the D gene not confidently named. The CDR3 is CASSLGVQFTYEQYF. In nucleotides, the sequence is TGTGCCAGCAGCTTAGGTGTTCAATTCACCTACGAGCAGTACTTC. Reference TRBV7-6 and TRBJ2-7 genes cover what lies past the CDR3, so the full variable domain is GAGVSQSPRYKVTKRGQDVALRCDPISGHVSLYWYRQALGQGPEFLTYFNYEAQQDKSGLPNDRFSAERPEGSISTLTIQRTEQRDSAMYRCASSLGVQFTYEQYFGPGTRLTVT.